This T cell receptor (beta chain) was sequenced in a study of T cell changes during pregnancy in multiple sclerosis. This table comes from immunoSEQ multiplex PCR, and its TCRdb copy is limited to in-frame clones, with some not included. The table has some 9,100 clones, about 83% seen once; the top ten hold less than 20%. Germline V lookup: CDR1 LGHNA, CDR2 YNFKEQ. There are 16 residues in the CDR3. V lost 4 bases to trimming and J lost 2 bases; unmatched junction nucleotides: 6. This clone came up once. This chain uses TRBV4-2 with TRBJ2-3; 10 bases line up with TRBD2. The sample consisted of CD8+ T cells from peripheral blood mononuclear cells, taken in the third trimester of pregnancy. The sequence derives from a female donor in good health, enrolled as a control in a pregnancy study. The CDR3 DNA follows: TGTGCCAGCAGCCGGCGTAGCGGGGGGCCCACAGATACGCAGTATTTT. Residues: CASSRRSGGPTDTQYF.